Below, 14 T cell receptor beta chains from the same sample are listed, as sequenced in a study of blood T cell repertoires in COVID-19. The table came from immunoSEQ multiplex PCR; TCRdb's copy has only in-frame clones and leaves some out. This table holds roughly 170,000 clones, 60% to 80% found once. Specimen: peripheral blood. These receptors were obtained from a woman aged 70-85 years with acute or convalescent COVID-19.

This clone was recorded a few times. The DNA of the CDR3 is TGTGCCACCCGTTCGGACAGGAAGGATTCACCCCTCCACTTT. It specifies CATRSDRKDSPLHF. The chain combines TRBV6-6 with TRBJ1-6; 7 bases align to TRBD1. This CDR3 has 14 amino acids. The J segment lost 8 bases and the V segment lost 10 bases, leaving 11 bases of the junction unmatched. Germline V lookup: CDR1 MNHNY, CDR2 SVGAGI (reference sequence).

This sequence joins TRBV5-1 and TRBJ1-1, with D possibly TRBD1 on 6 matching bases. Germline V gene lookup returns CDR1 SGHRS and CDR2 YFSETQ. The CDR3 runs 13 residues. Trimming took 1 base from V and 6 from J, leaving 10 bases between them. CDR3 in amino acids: CASSLTGFSEAFF. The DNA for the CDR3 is TGCGCCAGCAGCTTGACAGGGTTTTCTGAAGCTTTCTTT.

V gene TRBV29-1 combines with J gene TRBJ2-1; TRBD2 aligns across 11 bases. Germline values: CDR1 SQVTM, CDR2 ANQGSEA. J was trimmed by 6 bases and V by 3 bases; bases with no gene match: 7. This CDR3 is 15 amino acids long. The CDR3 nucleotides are TGCAGCGTTGAGGGCACTAGCGGGAGAATCAATGAGCAGTTCTTC. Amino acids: CSVEGTSGRINEQFF.

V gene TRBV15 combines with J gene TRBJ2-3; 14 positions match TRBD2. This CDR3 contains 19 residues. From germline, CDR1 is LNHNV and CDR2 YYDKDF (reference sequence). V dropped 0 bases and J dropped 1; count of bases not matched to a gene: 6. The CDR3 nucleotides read TGTGCCACCAGCAGAGATCGGGGACTAGCGGGAGCTGGCACAGATACGCAGTATTTT. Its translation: CATSRDRGLAGAGTDTQYF.

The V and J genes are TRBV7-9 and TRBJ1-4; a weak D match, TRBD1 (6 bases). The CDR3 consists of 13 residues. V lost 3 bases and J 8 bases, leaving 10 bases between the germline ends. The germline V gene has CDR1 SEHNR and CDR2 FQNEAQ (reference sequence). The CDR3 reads CASSLGAREKLFF. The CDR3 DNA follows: TGTGCCAGCAGCTTGGGGGCGAGGGAAAAACTGTTTTTT.

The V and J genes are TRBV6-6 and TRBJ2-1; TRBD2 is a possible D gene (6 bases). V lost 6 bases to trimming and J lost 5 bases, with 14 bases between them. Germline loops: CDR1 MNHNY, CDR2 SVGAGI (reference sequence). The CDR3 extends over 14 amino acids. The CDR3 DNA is TGTGCCAGCAGAGCGGGCACACGCGACAATGAGCAGTTCTTC. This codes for CASRAGTRDNEQFF.

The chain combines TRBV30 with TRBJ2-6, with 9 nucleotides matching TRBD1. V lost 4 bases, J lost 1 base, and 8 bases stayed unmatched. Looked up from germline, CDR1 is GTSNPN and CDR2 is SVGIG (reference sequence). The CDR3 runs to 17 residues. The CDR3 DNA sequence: TGTGCCTGGATGAGAGGACAGGGGACTTCTGGGGCCAACGTCCTGACTTTC. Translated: CAWMRGQGTSGANVLTF.

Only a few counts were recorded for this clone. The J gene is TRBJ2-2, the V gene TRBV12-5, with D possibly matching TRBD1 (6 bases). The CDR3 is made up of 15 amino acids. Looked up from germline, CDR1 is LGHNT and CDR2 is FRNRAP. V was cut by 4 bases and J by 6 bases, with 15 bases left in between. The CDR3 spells CASGSYGGDAGELFF. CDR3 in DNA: TGTGCTAGTGGTTCTTATGGGGGCGACGCCGGGGAGCTGTTTTTT.

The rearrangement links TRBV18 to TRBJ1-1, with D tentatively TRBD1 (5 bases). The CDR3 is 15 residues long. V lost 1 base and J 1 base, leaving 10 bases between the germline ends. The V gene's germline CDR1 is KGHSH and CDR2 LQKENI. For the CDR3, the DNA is TGTGCCAGCTCACCACTAAGGGGAGGGAACACTGAAGCTTTCTTT. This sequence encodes CASSPLRGGNTEAFF. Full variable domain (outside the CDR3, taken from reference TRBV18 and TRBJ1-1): NAGVMQNPRHLVRRRGQEARLRCSPMKGHSHVYWYRQLPEEGLKFMVYLQKENIIDESGMPKERFSAEFPKEGPSILRIQQVVRGDSAAYFCASSPLRGGNTEAFFGQGTRLTVV.

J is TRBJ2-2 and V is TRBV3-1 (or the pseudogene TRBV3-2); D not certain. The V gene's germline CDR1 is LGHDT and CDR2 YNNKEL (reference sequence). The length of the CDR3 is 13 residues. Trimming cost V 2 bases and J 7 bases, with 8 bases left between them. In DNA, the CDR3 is TGTGCCAGCAGCCAATCGACTCTCGGGGAGCTGTTTTTT. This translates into CASSQSTLGELFF.

The CDR3 spells CASSLGGRARSTDTQYF. For the CDR3, the DNA is TGTGCCAGCAGCTTGGGGGGCCGGGCGCGGAGCACAGATACGCAGTATTTT. The rearrangement joins TRBV5-5 to TRBJ2-3, with D perhaps TRBD1 (5 bases). CDR3 length: 17 residues. In germline, CDR1 is SGHKS, CDR2 YYEKEE (reference sequence). Trimming took off 0 bases at V and 0 bases at J, with 14 bases between the two ends.

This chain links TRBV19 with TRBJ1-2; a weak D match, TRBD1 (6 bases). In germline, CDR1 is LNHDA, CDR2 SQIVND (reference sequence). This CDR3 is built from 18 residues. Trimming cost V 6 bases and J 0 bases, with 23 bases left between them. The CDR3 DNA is TGTGCCAGTAGAGCGATCGACAGGTACCTTAGATCTAACTATGGCTACACCTTC. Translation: CASRAIDRYLRSNYGYTF.

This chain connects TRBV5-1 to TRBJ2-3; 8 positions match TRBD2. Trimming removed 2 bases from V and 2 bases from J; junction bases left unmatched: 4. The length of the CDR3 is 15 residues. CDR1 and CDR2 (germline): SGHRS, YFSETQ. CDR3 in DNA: TGCGCCAGCAGCTTAGGAGCGGGGGACACAGATACGCAGTATTTT. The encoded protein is CASSLGAGDTDTQYF.

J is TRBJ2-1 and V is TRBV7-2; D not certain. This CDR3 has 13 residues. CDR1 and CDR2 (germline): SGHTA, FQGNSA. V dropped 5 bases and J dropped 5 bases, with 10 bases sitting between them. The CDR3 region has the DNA TGTGCCAGCAGCCTATGGTCTAACAATGAGCAGTTCTTC. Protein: CASSLWSNNEQFF.